The 30 T cell receptor beta chains below all came from one sample that was sequenced in a study of CD8+ T cells in alopecia areata. RNA was extracted and reverse transcribed into cDNA as the sequencing template. The assay was immunoSEQ multiplex PCR, and TCRdb's table has in-frame clones only and misses some. Among some 170,000 clones listed, less than 75% were seen once. The treatment: oral pan-JAK inhibitor, 5-10 mg twice daily. The sample consisted of CD4+ T cells sorted from blood, taken around week 55, from a patient treated with tofacitinib. The receptors originated from a human donor with alopecia areata.

V and J are TRBV5-6 and TRBJ2-3; 9 bases line up with TRBD1. CDR3 size: 16 residues. Germline V CDR1 and CDR2: SGHDT, YYEEEE. V was clipped by 4 bases and J by 0 bases; unmatched bases: 6. As DNA, the CDR3 is TGTGCCAGCAGCCCTGGGACAGGGACGAGCACAGATACGCAGTATTTT. Translating it yields CASSPGTGTSTDTQYF.

The table lists this clone with a few counts. The J gene is TRBJ1-5, the V gene TRBV30, with 8 positions matching TRBD1. Trimming removed 0 bases from V and 6 bases from J; junction bases left unmatched: 13. CDR3 length equals 17 residues. Germline V gene data show CDR1 as GTSNPN and CDR2 as SVGIG (reference sequence). The CDR3 DNA follows: TGTGCCTGGAGTGTGAGGGCAGGGGGCGCGGGCAGTCAGCCCCAGCATTTT. Protein product: CAWSVRAGGAGSQPQHF.

The J gene is TRBJ2-1, the V gene TRBV7-9; the D gene is possibly TRBD1 (5 bases). This CDR3 has 15 residues. Germline-derived CDR1 and CDR2 are SEHNR and FQNEAQ (reference sequence). With 5 bases removed from V and 8 bases from J, the gap between germline ends came to 19 bases. The CDR3 DNA sequence: TGTGCCAGCAGCACAGACAGCTACCCTTTCCATGAGCAGTTCTTC. Protein: CASSTDSYPFHEQFF.

CDR3 protein: CASSQGPTGSGNQPQHF. Here the CDR3 DNA reads TGCGCCAGCAGCCAAGGCCCGACAGGGTCGGGCAATCAGCCCCAGCATTTT. The rearrangement uses TRBV4-1 and TRBJ1-5; the match to TRBD1 covers 7 bases. Germline lookup yields CDR1 MGHRA and CDR2 YSYEKL. The CDR3 runs to 17 residues. J was trimmed by 2 bases and V by 1 base; bases with no gene match: 8.

The chain uses TRBV30 and TRBJ1-1; no definite D call. This CDR3 is built from 14 residues. V lost 0 bases, J lost 3 bases, and 11 bases lay in between. Germline V gene lookup returns CDR1 GTSNPN and CDR2 SVGIG (reference sequence). As DNA, the CDR3 is TGTGCCTGGAGTGTACAGTGGGGTTACACTGAAGCTTTCTTT. Translation: CAWSVQWGYTEAFF.

The chain employs TRBV6-5 and TRBJ1-2; D not resolved. CDR3 length equals 14 residues. Per the germline V gene, CDR1 is MNHEY and CDR2 is SVGAGI. V was cut by 5 bases and J by 0 bases, with 10 bases left in between. The CDR3 reads CASSRVIANYGYTF. In DNA form, the CDR3 reads TGTGCCAGCAGTCGCGTTATAGCTAACTATGGCTACACCTTC.

This chain joins TRBV25-1 and TRBJ2-5, with 7 positions matching TRBD2. The ends lost 4 bases at V and 1 base at J; junction bases unmatched: 9. The CDR3 has 16 amino acids. Germline lookup yields CDR1 MGHDK and CDR2 SYGVNS. DNA of the CDR3: TGTGCCAGCAGTGCCTCGCTCGGGGGGTCCCAAGAGACCCAGTACTTC. This encodes CASSASLGGSQETQYF. Looking up the rest from reference TRBV25-1 and TRBJ2-5 gives the full variable domain: EADIYQTPRYLVIGTGKKITLECSQTMGHDKMYWYQQDPGMELHLIHYSYGVNSTEKGDLSSESTVSRIRTEHFPLTLESARPSHTSQYLCASSASLGGSQETQYFGPGTRLLVL.

This clone was observed a few times. The chain joins TRBV29-1 to TRBJ1-1; D gene ambiguous. The length of the CDR3 is 12 residues. Germline CDR1 is SQVTM and CDR2 is ANQGSEA. V gave up 0 bases and J gave up 11 bases, with 13 bases separating them. CDR3 loop: CSVEETAVGAFF. The CDR3 nucleotides are TGCAGCGTTGAAGAAACAGCTGTAGGGGCTTTCTTT.

The rearrangement links TRBV2 to TRBJ2-2; 7 bases map to TRBD1. This CDR3 has 14 amino acids. CDR1 and CDR2 (germline): SNHLY, FYNNEI. V dropped 7 bases and J dropped 5; count of bases not matched to a gene: 7. CDR3 region: CASNTGATTGELFF. In nucleotides, the CDR3 is TGTGCCAGCAATACAGGGGCGACTACCGGGGAGCTGTTTTTT.

This CDR3 reads CASSLGDRDSNQPQHF. DNA for the CDR3: TGCGCCAGCAGCCTAGGGGACAGGGATAGCAATCAGCCCCAGCATTTT. J is TRBJ1-5 and V is TRBV5-1; the match to TRBD1 covers 9 bases. Germline loops: CDR1 SGHRS, CDR2 YFSETQ. V lost 4 bases to trimming and J lost 0 bases; unmatched junction nucleotides: 5. The CDR3 sequence is 16 residues long.

The rearrangement uses TRBV9 and TRBJ2-3; 7 bases are shared with TRBD1. The CDR3 loop spans 13 amino acids. Losses at the gene ends were 3 bases for V and 6 bases for J; bases not matched to a gene: 4. From germline, CDR1 is SGDLS and CDR2 YYNGEE. The DNA for the CDR3 is TGTGCCAGCAGCGCGACAGGGTATGATACGCAGTATTTT. This encodes CASSATGYDTQYF. Using reference TRBV9 and TRBJ2-3 for the parts outside the CDR3, the full variable domain is DSGVTQTPKHLITATGQRVTLRCSPRSGDLSVYWYQQSLDQGLQFLIQYYNGEERAKGNILERFSAQQFPDLHSELNLSSLELGDSALYFCASSATGYDTQYFGPGTRLTVL.

This chain connects TRBV5-6 to TRBJ2-7; 8 nucleotides align to TRBD1. The J segment lost 3 bases and the V segment lost 0 bases, leaving 11 bases of the junction unmatched. Per germline, CDR1 SGHDT and CDR2 YYEEEE. The CDR3 sequence is 17 residues long. The CDR3 spells CASSLGPGQEDFYEQYF. The CDR3 DNA sequence: TGTGCCAGCAGCTTGGGTCCGGGACAGGAAGATTTCTACGAGCAGTACTTC.

This clone occurred a few times. The chain is built from TRBV19 and TRBJ1-2, with D possibly being TRBD1 (5 bases). This CDR3 is 13 amino acids long. V was trimmed by 2 bases and J by 6 bases, leaving 10 bases between them. Germline V gives CDR1 LNHDA, CDR2 SQIVND (reference sequence). This CDR3 is CASSIRAGNGYTF. The CDR3 nucleotides are TGTGCCAGTAGTATAAGGGCAGGGAATGGCTACACCTTC. The variable domain in full, completed from reference TRBV19 and TRBJ1-2, reads DGGITQSPKYLFRKEGQNVTLSCEQNLNHDAMYWYRQDPGQGLRLIYYSQIVNDFQKGDIAEGYSVSREKKESFPLTVTSAQKNPTAFYLCASSIRAGNGYTFGSGTRLTVV.

V gene TRBV29-1 combines with J gene TRBJ1-2; perhaps TRBD1 as D (5 bases). V lost 4 bases, J lost 2 bases, and 14 bases lay in between. Per the germline V gene, CDR1 is SQVTM and CDR2 is ANQGSEA. The CDR3 length is 14 residues. CDR3 in amino acids: CSVARVVANYGYTF. The CDR3, as DNA: TGCAGCGTTGCCAGGGTGGTCGCCAACTATGGCTACACCTTC.

This clone appeared a single time. The chain is built from TRBV7-2 and TRBJ2-7, with 8 bases matching TRBD1. Trimming removed 5 bases from V and 2 bases from J; junction bases left unmatched: 8. Germline V CDR1 and CDR2: SGHTA, FQGNSA. The CDR3 contains 15 residues. Written as DNA, the CDR3 is TGTGCCAGCAGCACTGGGACAGGAATTGCCTACGAGCAGTACTTC. Its translation: CASSTGTGIAYEQYF. Based on the CDR3 plus reference TRBV7-2 and TRBJ2-7, the full variable domain is GAGVSQSPSNKVTEKGKDVELRCDPISGHTALYWYRQSLGQGLEFLIYFQGNSAPDKSGLPSDRFSAERTGGSVSTLTIQRTQQEDSAVYLCASSTGTGIAYEQYFGPGTRLTVT.

The CDR3, as DNA: TGCGCCAGCAGCTTGTCTCAGACCTCGGAGACCCAGTACTTC. It specifies CASSLSQTSETQYF. The chain has TRBV5-1 and TRBJ2-5; D is unresolved. The CDR3 is 14 residues long. Germline V gene sequence: CDR1 SGHRS, CDR2 YFSETQ. Trimming took off 1 base at V and 5 bases at J, with 12 bases between the two ends.

This clone was picked up one time. The chain carries TRBV7-9 and TRBJ2-3; D is unresolved. There are 12 residues in the CDR3. Germline-derived CDR1 and CDR2 are SEHNR and FQNEAQ (reference sequence). The germline V and J ends were trimmed by 5 bases and 2 bases, with 5 bases remaining between them. The CDR3 sequence: CASSINTDTQYF. The CDR3 DNA is TGTGCCAGCAGCATAAACACAGATACGCAGTATTTT.

This chain joins TRBV19 and TRBJ2-7; TRBD1 aligns across 7 bases. V trimming: 4 bases; J trimming: 6 bases; junction bases outside the gene matches: 15. CDR3 length: 16 residues. Germline V gene sequence: CDR1 LNHDA, CDR2 SQIVND (reference sequence). CDR3 amino acids: CASSTRDRVGLGEQYF. The CDR3 coding sequence is TGTGCCAGTAGTACGAGAGACAGGGTTGGTCTTGGCGAGCAGTACTTC.

This chain connects TRBV4-2 to TRBJ2-5, with 7 bases aligning to TRBD2. CDR3 length: 15 residues. Germline V gene data show CDR1 as LGHNA and CDR2 as YNFKEQ. V dropped 2 bases and J dropped 0; count of bases not matched to a gene: 3. CDR3 sequence: CASSQFGLDQETQYF. DNA for the CDR3: TGTGCCAGCAGCCAATTTGGACTAGACCAAGAGACCCAGTACTTC.

The chain joins TRBV4-1 to TRBJ2-1; D unresolved. Trimming took off 4 bases at V and 8 bases at J, with 6 bases between the two ends. Germline V gene data show CDR1 as MGHRA and CDR2 as YSYEKL. This CDR3 contains 11 residues. The CDR3 DNA reads as TGCGCCAGCAGCCTAGCTTATGAGCAGTTCTTC. Residues: CASSLAYEQFF.

The CDR3 nucleotides read TGTGCCAGCAGTGACCGGGGGACCAACACTGAAGCTTTCTTT. Protein sequence: CASSDRGTNTEAFF. J is TRBJ1-1 and V is TRBV25-1; perhaps TRBD1 as D (5 bases). This CDR3 is built from 14 residues. Germline assignment: CDR1 MGHDK and CDR2 SYGVNS. V gave up 3 bases and J gave up 2 bases, with 10 bases separating them.

This rearrangement joins TRBV27 to TRBJ2-7, with a possible D match to TRBD1 (6 bases). This CDR3 contains 14 residues. Trimming removed 5 bases from V and 10 bases from J, with 21 bases in between. Germline V lookup: CDR1 MNHEY, CDR2 SMNVEV (reference sequence). CDR3 residues: CASSQGTSPTRQYF. The CDR3 nucleotides are TGTGCCAGCAGTCAGGGGACATCTCCGACACGCCAGTACTTC.

This chain links TRBV15 with TRBJ2-3, with 8 bases matching TRBD2. Germline assignment: CDR1 LNHNV and CDR2 YYDKDF (reference sequence). The CDR3 totals 13 residues. The V and J ends lost 6 bases and 2 bases, in that order; junction bases with no gene match: 1. CDR3 protein: CATRGLATDTQYF. In DNA form, the CDR3 reads TGTGCCACCAGAGGACTAGCCACAGATACGCAGTATTTT.

This clone was counted a single time. The chain recombines TRBV2 with TRBJ2-3; D remains ambiguous. The V end was cut by 4 bases, the J end by 5 bases, with 10 bases between. The CDR3 totals 13 residues. Germline CDR1 is SNHLY and CDR2 is FYNNEI. The DNA for the CDR3 is TGTGCCAGCAGTGTCCAGCTTGGAGATACGCAGTATTTT. Translation gives CASSVQLGDTQYF. The whole variable domain, filled in from reference TRBV2 and TRBJ2-3, reads EPEVTQTPSHQVTQMGQEVILRCVPISNHLYFYWYRQILGQKVEFLVSFYNNEISEKSEIFDDQFSVERPDGSNFTLKIRSTKLEDSAMYFCASSVQLGDTQYFGPGTRLTVL.

This clone was seen more than once but under ten times. V gene TRBV6-5 combines with J gene TRBJ2-3; 9 bases fit TRBD1. The CDR3 is 15 residues long. V shed 6 bases, J shed 1 base, and the junction held 5 bases outside the gene matches. Germline V gene data show CDR1 as MNHEY and CDR2 as SVGAGI. The CDR3: CASRKQGAGTDTQYF. The CDR3 bases are TGTGCCAGCAGAAAACAGGGGGCTGGCACAGATACGCAGTATTTT.

The chain recombines TRBV27 with TRBJ1-5; 12 nucleotides align to TRBD1. With V trimmed by 5 bases and J by 3 bases, 5 bases remained unmatched. The CDR3 is made up of 16 amino acids. Germline V gene data show CDR1 as MNHEY and CDR2 as SMNVEV (reference sequence). The CDR3: CASSPGTGGFNQPQHF. CDR3 in DNA: TGTGCCAGCAGTCCCGGGACAGGGGGCTTCAATCAGCCCCAGCATTTT.

On this clone itself: Other DNA variants within this sample encode the same CDR3. The rearrangement links TRBV5-6 to TRBJ2-5; the D gene is possibly TRBD1 (6 bases). Germline loops: CDR1 SGHDT, CDR2 YYEEEE. V was pared by 0 bases and J by 5 bases, with 8 bases between. The CDR3 contains 13 residues. This chain's CDR3 is CASSLGQGETQYF. CDR3 nucleotide sequence: TGTGCCAGCAGCTTGGGGCAGGGGGAGACCCAGTACTTC.

The chain carries TRBV2 and TRBJ2-3; D is unclear. The CDR3 has 13 residues. The germline V and J ends were trimmed by 8 bases and 0 bases, with 9 bases remaining between them. CDR1 and CDR2 from the germline V gene are SNHLY and FYNNEI. DNA for the CDR3: TGTGCCAGCCTGACGGGTAGCACAGATACGCAGTATTTT. It yields the protein CASLTGSTDTQYF.

The chain joins TRBV4-1 to TRBJ2-2; 8 nucleotides line up with TRBD1. The J segment lost 4 bases and the V segment lost 2 bases, leaving 3 bases of the junction unmatched. From germline, CDR1 is MGHRA and CDR2 YSYEKL. CDR3 length equals 15 residues. CDR3 loop: CASSQHRGATGELFF. The CDR3 nucleotides are TGCGCCAGCAGCCAACACAGGGGGGCCACCGGGGAGCTGTTTTTT.

V usage is TRBV15 and J usage is TRBJ2-3, with 8 bases fitting TRBD1. Germline assignment: CDR1 LNHNV and CDR2 YYDKDF (reference sequence). After removal of 0 bases from V and 11 bases from J, the junction contained 4 bases not matched to a gene. The CDR3 contains 13 residues. CDR3 sequence (DNA): TGTGCCACCAGCAGAGACTGGGACAGGAGGCAGTATTTT. Translating gives CATSRDWDRRQYF.